A selection of T cell receptor beta chains follows, all from one sample in a study of T-cell memory formation after mild COVID-19. TCRdb used MiXCR to reprocess the 5' RACE reads, holding one entry per CDR3 protein. The table lists tens of thousands of distinct CDR3 sequences, approximately 25% of them singletons. Material for sequencing was PBMCs or a T cell subset sorted from them (not recorded which). The receptors were gathered from a man between 18 and 29 years old who had mild COVID-19 (a few samples of this study predate the infection). Cell type and time point are not known. CDR3s include the opening cysteine and the closing phenylalanine or tryptophan. Each record gives: D gene, clone size, V gene, J gene, CDR3 DNA, CDR3 protein. The D gene is left open where the match is weak. Only part of the rows carry a size: once, few, many, or a class if the clone is expanded.

D: TRBD1
size: -
V: TRBV12-3/TRBV12-4
J: TRBJ2-7
DNA: TGTGCCAGCAGTTTACCGAGACAGGGAGTGTACGAGCAGTACTTC
CDR3: CASSLPRQGVYEQYF

D: -
size: -
V: TRBV9
J: TRBJ1-1
DNA: TGTGCCAGCAGCGTAGATAACACTGAAGCTTTCTTT
CDR3: CASSVDNTEAFF

D: TRBD2
size: -
V: TRBV9
J: TRBJ2-3
DNA: TGTGCCAGCAGCACAAGCGGGGGGCCAGATACGCAGTATTTT
CDR3: CASSTSGGPDTQYF

D: TRBD2
size: many
V: TRBV5-1
J: TRBJ2-1
DNA: TGCGCCAGCAGCTGGGGAGGGAGTGAGCAGTTCTTC
CDR3: CASSWGGSEQFF

D: -
size: few
V: TRBV7-2
J: TRBJ1-1
DNA: TGTGCCAGCAGCTTAGCGCAAGGGGCTGGGGAAGCTTTCTTT
CDR3: CASSLAQGAGEAFF

D: -
size: few
V: TRBV27
J: TRBJ2-5
DNA: TGTGCCAGCAGTCCGAGGGGGGGAGAGACCCAGTACTTC
CDR3: CASSPRGGETQYF

D: -
size: -
V: TRBV7-6
J: TRBJ1-2
DNA: TGTGCCAGCAGCGCCGTGCCCAGTTTCGGACGAAACTATGGCTACACCTTC
CDR3: CASSAVPSFGRNYGYTF

D: -
size: -
V: TRBV29-1
J: TRBJ1-2
DNA: TGCAGCGTTGTTACAGAGGCGGGCAACTATGGCTACACCTTC
CDR3: CSVVTEAGNYGYTF

D: TRBD2
size: few
V: TRBV10-3
J: TRBJ2-1
DNA: TGTGCCATCAGGACGGACGGGATGGGGGGGAATGAGCAGTTCTTC
CDR3: CAIRTDGMGGNEQFF

D: -
size: -
V: TRBV25-1
J: TRBJ2-2
DNA: TGTGCCAGTCAGAGGGTACCCGGGGAGCTGTTTTTT
CDR3: CASQRVPGELFF

D: -
size: few
V: TRBV12-3/TRBV12-4
J: TRBJ2-3
DNA: TGTGCCAGCAGTTTGAGTTCCCGGGTCACAGATACGCAGTATTTT
CDR3: CASSLSSRVTDTQYF

D: TRBD2
size: -
V: TRBV20-1
J: TRBJ2-7
DNA: TGCAGTGCTAACGTAGCGGGGGGGGTTGAGCAGTACTTC
CDR3: CSANVAGGVEQYF

D: TRBD2
size: -
V: TRBV9
J: TRBJ2-3
DNA: TGTGCCAGCAGCGTAGCGGCTAGCGGGTACCGCACAGATACGCAGTATTTT
CDR3: CASSVAASGYRTDTQYF

D: -
size: -
V: TRBV6-2/TRBV6-3
J: TRBJ2-1
DNA: TGTGCCAGCAATAGATGGGCAGAGAATGAGCAGTTCTTC
CDR3: CASNRWAENEQFF